The clone carrying this T cell receptor (beta chain) has only one observation. Its specificity is not known. This specimen comes from a study of OX40 agonist ivuxolimab in advanced cancers. Study background: Mean age about 60 years, range about 23 to 79; about 81% male.

Study-wide findings and caveats: Both blood CD4+ and CD8+ T cells showed clonal growth by week 6 at 0.1 to 3.0 mg/kg. CD4+ T cells averaged fewer expanded clones than CD8+ T cells.

Profiling relied on immunoSEQ multiplex PCR, and the TCRdb table lists in-frame clones only, not all of them. The table has about 55,000 clones, about nine tenths seen once. Any history of autoimmune disease or systemic immunosuppression disqualified patients. Per germline, CDR1 LNHDA and CDR2 SQIVND (reference sequence). The CDR3 totals 15 residues. V lost 2 bases to trimming and J lost 7 bases, with 15 bases between them. The receptor was isolated from an adult with an advanced solid tumor such as melanoma, head and neck, liver or kidney cancer. Source: CD4+ or CD8+ T cells sorted from blood, taken in a trial of the OX40 agonist ivuxolimab. This chain connects TRBV19 to TRBJ1-5; D not resolved. CDR3 nucleotides: TGTGCCAGTAGTATACAACGGTCGGGAGGCCAGCCCCAGCATTTT. It translates to CASSIQRSGGQPQHF.